The clone carrying this T cell receptor beta chain came up a few times. The V gene lost 0 bases and the J gene lost 8 bases, with 11 bases spanning the gap. The germline V gene has CDR1 SGHDT and CDR2 YYEEEE. The CDR3 contains 13 residues. Data came from immunoSEQ multiplex PCR; TCRdb stores just in-frame clones and leaves some out. This table holds approximately 90,000 clones, around 85% found once. Fresh-frozen tumor tissue and more than two years of survival data were available for all. These data originate in a study of glioma-infiltrating T cells after dendritic cell vaccination. Study as a whole: Patients had newly diagnosed or recurrent glioblastoma and received dendritic cell vaccines.

The genes are TRBV5-6 and TRBJ1-2, with D uncertain. This receptor was taken from a human donor with glioblastoma. Sample: blood, taken before dendritic cell vaccination. The CDR3 protein is CASSLADGQGYTF. CDR3 coding DNA: TGTGCCAGCAGCTTGGCTGATGGGCAAGGCTACACCTTC.